The present T cell receptor beta chain was sequenced within a study of blood T cell repertoires in COVID-19 (TCRdb year 2020). With respect to the entire study: Samples covering the acute and convalescent phases of COVID-19 were provided by collaborators in the United States, Italy and Spain. The prospective study material was composed of cDNA or gDNA derived from T cells, B-cell-depleted T cells, or PBMCs. A freely available public database, intended as a resource for researchers studying the immune response to SARS-CoV-2, is where the repertoires were released. The samples were drawn from two sources: the first 160 participants of the ongoing ImmuneRACE study, and 1,254 subjects contributed by 6 global collaborators. The dataset comprised deeply sampled blood TCRbeta repertoires from subjects exposed to, actively infected with, or recovered from COVID-19. Nearly every sample came with metadata listing a de-identified subject ID, COVID-19 status, age in years and sex. Where HLA class I and class II types were available, the types were taken from metadata supplied by the sample provider, not from assay-based typing. Overall study results and their limits: The quantity of clinical and demographic metadata differed by source and by participant and was supplied without curation.

With regard to this clone: The clone's antigen remains unknown. Per-nucleotide qualities are absent, and no much larger clonotype sits a single base away.

Participants in the prospective study were enrolled through a virtual design, were aged roughly 18 to 90 years, and lived in roughly 24 United States geographic areas. In the prospective study, cohorts were assigned on the basis of participant-reported clinical history obtained from a screening survey and a study questionnaire. In the prospective study, mobile phlebotomists collected whole blood, serum and a nasopharyngeal or oropharyngeal swab from each participant. Prospective study participants could optionally give additional blood draws and questionnaires over an approximately two-month period. Blood samples from the prospective study were shipped frozen or at room temperature prior to DNA extraction. TCRbeta CDR3 regions were amplified from genomic DNA using the immunoSEQ Assay, a bias-controlled multiplex PCR. In the paper's pipeline: Within the assay, amplification of reference gene primers was used to estimate how many nucleated cells each sample contained. To quantify the absolute abundance of each unique TCRbeta CDR3 rearrangement, sequence reads were collapsed and filtered. For each sample, productive Simpson clonality was calculated as the square root of Simpson's diversity index over productive rearrangements. TCRdb holds this immuneACCESS table with in-frame rearrangements only. Some clones are missing; in checked studies, unresolved V genes explain under half, and the rest has no known cause. Clone size and V and J calls were adopted from that table, with D and trimming inferred from the DNA. Here the sample has nearly 250,000 clones; almost 85% occur a single time. The top ten clones comprise around 10% of the sample.

This sequence was found in a woman in her 50s with acute COVID-19. The material sequenced was PBMCs or T cells enriched from blood (not recorded which).

The CDR3 in this case is CASSLWAGDRGYTF. The DNA reads as follows: TGTGCCAGCAGTTTGTGGGCAGGGGATCGTGGCTACACCTTC. The sequence joins TRBV28 to TRBJ1-2; the D region possibly corresponds to TRBD1 (6 bases align). CDR1 MDHEN and CDR2 SYDVKM are derived from the germline V gene. Inclusive of the bounding cysteine and phenylalanine, the CDR3 is 14 residues long. Only the CDR3 portion is preserved as DNA: 42 bases, with reading frame beginning at the first base. Trimming at the junction amounts to 3 bases on V and 7 bases on J, and the germline ends lie 15 bases apart.